One sample yielded the 2 T cell receptor beta chains listed below, sequenced in a study of shared clonotypes between healthy human individuals. TCRdb keeps only in-frame clones here, not all; method: immunoSEQ multiplex PCR. Of 2 million to 2.5 million clones in the sample, less than 95% are singletons; the top ten hold 0.37%. Input material: naive CD4+ T cells from PBMCs. Specified subset: CD45RA+ positively selected. Every receptor here comes from a man between 18 and 29 years old in good health. Some clones in this sample may be carry-over from other donors' samples.

The chain recombines TRBV19 with TRBJ2-2; TRBD2 aligns across 7 bases. CDR1 is LNHDA and CDR2 is SQIVND in the germline V gene (reference sequence). Germline trimming cut 10 bases from V and 1 base from J; bases unmatched to any gene: 6. The CDR3 sequence is 14 residues long. CDR3 residues: CATQWGGNTGELFF. The CDR3 DNA is TGTGCCACCCAGTGGGGGGGGAACACCGGGGAGCTGTTTTTT.

This clone occurred once. The J gene is TRBJ2-1, the V gene TRBV7-9; TRBD2 matches 7 bases. This CDR3 is 15 amino acids long. Per germline, CDR1 SEHNR and CDR2 FQNEAQ (reference sequence). J lost 13 bases, V lost 3 bases, and 15 bases had no gene match. The CDR3, as DNA: TGTGCCAGCAGCTTCGAGCAGGGAGGGTCGACAATTCAGTTCTTC. Translation gives CASSFEQGGSTIQFF.